This entry lists 14 T cell receptor beta chains sequenced from one sample in a study of cytotoxic CD8 clonotypes in ibrutinib-treated CLL. Only in-frame clones appear in the TCRdb table, and some are missing; sequencing was by immunoSEQ multiplex PCR. The profile shows 50,000 or so clones, about three fifths of them singletons. The sequencing here drew on PBMCs, taken after 24 months of ibrutinib treatment. These receptor sequences come from a human donor with chronic lymphocytic leukemia.

This clone has a single count. The chain is built from TRBV2 and TRBJ1-6, with 12 bases fitting TRBD1. CDR1 SNHLY and CDR2 FYNNEI come from the germline V gene. The CDR3 is made up of 17 amino acids. The ends lost 7 bases at V and 8 bases at J; junction bases unmatched: 12. For the CDR3, the DNA is TGTGCCAGCACCGAGATCCGGGACAGGGGGCCGGATTCACCCCTCCACTTT. Protein: CASTEIRDRGPDSPLHF.

The chain uses TRBV4-2 and TRBJ2-7, with TRBD1 matching over 7 bases. There are 15 residues in the CDR3. Germline V CDR1 and CDR2: LGHNA, YNFKEQ. J lost 4 bases, V lost 1 base, and 7 bases had no gene match. This CDR3 is CASSQGLGQPYEQYF. Written as DNA, the CDR3 is TGTGCCAGCAGCCAAGGTTTGGGACAGCCTTACGAGCAGTACTTC.

In its sample, this clone was seen a few times. The CDR3 coding sequence is TGCGCCAGCGGGCCAGGTTTTGAAAAACTGTTTTTT. It translates to CASGPGFEKLFF. The chain joins TRBV10-2 to TRBJ1-4; D call uncertain. V was clipped by 8 bases and J by 7 bases, with 11 bases between them. There are 12 residues in the CDR3. Germline V CDR1 and CDR2: WSHSY, SAAADI.

This rearrangement joins TRBV6-1 to TRBJ1-6; maybe TRBD1 (5 bases). V was clipped by 1 base and J by 6 bases, with 19 bases between them. CDR1 is MNHNS, CDR2 SASEGT, per germline. The CDR3 contains 18 residues. CDR3 loop: CASSEVGGFGPTNSPLHF. The CDR3 DNA reads as TGTGCCAGCAGTGAAGTGGGGGGATTCGGGCCTACTAATTCACCCCTCCACTTT.

This chain connects TRBV2 to TRBJ2-5; D is unclear. Trimming pared 2 bases from V and 2 bases from J, leaving 6 bases between. This CDR3 has 13 residues. CDR1 and CDR2 from the germline V gene are SNHLY and FYNNEI. CDR3 coding DNA: TGTGCCAGCAGTGAACGGCTACAAGAGACCCAGTACTTC. Translation: CASSERLQETQYF.

The chain links TRBV5-6 to TRBJ1-5, with 9 nucleotides matching TRBD1. The length of the CDR3 is 15 residues. J gave up 6 bases and V 0 bases, and 4 bases lay outside the gene matches. The germline gives CDR1 SGHDT, CDR2 YYEEEE. DNA for the CDR3: TGTGCCAGCAGCTTGGGCACAGGGGGCTCTCAGCCCCAGCATTTT. Translating it yields CASSLGTGGSQPQHF.

This clone was counted between two and nine times. V gene TRBV28 combines with J gene TRBJ1-1; D might be TRBD1 (6 bases). The CDR3 is made up of 16 amino acids. CDR1 and CDR2 (germline): MDHEN, SYDVKM. The germline V and J ends were trimmed by 6 bases and 5 bases, with 22 bases remaining between them. The CDR3 loop is CASRVPHGGVGTEAFF. The CDR3 bases are TGTGCCAGCAGGGTCCCTCACGGGGGCGTTGGGACTGAAGCTTTCTTT.

This chain joins TRBV2 and TRBJ1-5; 8 bases line up with TRBD1. CDR1 and CDR2 from the germline V gene are SNHLY and FYNNEI. There are 15 residues in the CDR3. V shed 6 bases, J shed 4 bases, and the junction held 8 bases outside the gene matches. The CDR3 loop is CASSADRGENQPQHF. The DNA of the CDR3 is TGTGCCAGCAGCGCCGACAGGGGCGAGAATCAGCCCCAGCATTTT. Looking up the rest from reference TRBV2 and TRBJ1-5 gives the full variable domain: EPEVTQTPSHQVTQMGQEVILRCVPISNHLYFYWYRQILGQKVEFLVSFYNNEISEKSEIFDDQFSVERPDGSNFTLKIRSTKLEDSAMYFCASSADRGENQPQHFGDGTRLSIL.

For the CDR3, the DNA is TGTGCCAGCAGTGAAGGTCACAGGGGATCACCCCTCCACTTT. Translation gives CASSEGHRGSPLHF. The chain uses TRBV6-1 and TRBJ1-6, with 7 bases matching TRBD1. V lost 1 base to trimming and J lost 10 bases; unmatched junction nucleotides: 4. The CDR3 has 14 residues. Germline CDR1 reads MNHNS; CDR2 reads SASEGT.

This chain connects TRBV6-1 to TRBJ2-7; the D gene is possibly TRBD1 (7 bases). The V gene lost 6 bases and the J gene lost 6 bases, with 24 bases spanning the gap. Germline assignment: CDR1 MNHNS and CDR2 SASEGT. The CDR3 contains 16 residues. This CDR3 is CASRERQGGLVREQYF. CDR3 DNA: TGTGCCAGCAGGGAAAGACAGGGAGGTTTGGTTCGCGAGCAGTACTTC.

This rearrangement joins TRBV18 to TRBJ1-1, with D perhaps TRBD1 (6 bases). V lost 6 bases to trimming and J lost 10 bases, with 18 bases between them. This CDR3 is 13 amino acids long. Germline CDR1 KGHSH, CDR2 LQKENI. CDR3: CASSPRAEGGAFF. CDR3 bases: TGTGCCAGCTCGCCGAGGGCCGAAGGGGGAGCTTTCTTT.

This clone was seen only a few times. J is TRBJ2-7 and V is TRBV10-3; D not certain. The CDR3 loop spans 13 amino acids. With 7 bases removed from V and 1 base from J, the gap between germline ends came to 11 bases. Germline V gives CDR1 ENHRY, CDR2 SYGVKD. CDR3 nucleotide sequence: TGTGCCATCACAAACCACCCGTCCTACGAGCAGTACTTC. As protein: CAITNHPSYEQYF.

This chain's CDR3 is CASTVQGEDTQYF. CDR3 DNA: TGCGCCAGCACCGTCCAGGGGGAAGATACGCAGTATTTT. This chain links TRBV5-1 with TRBJ2-3; the match to TRBD1 covers 7 bases. The CDR3 loop spans 13 amino acids. J lost 5 bases, V lost 6 bases, and 6 bases had no gene match. Germline V gene data show CDR1 as SGHRS and CDR2 as YFSETQ.

The chain combines TRBV2 with TRBJ2-1; the D gene could be TRBD1 or TRBD2 (6 bases each). Trimming cost V 4 bases and J 0 bases, with 13 bases left between them. The CDR3 consists of 16 residues. CDR1 is SNHLY, CDR2 FYNNEI, per germline. The CDR3 here is CASSGGPRGSYNEQFF. The CDR3 DNA reads as TGTGCCAGCAGTGGGGGGCCGCGGGGCTCCTACAATGAGCAGTTCTTC.